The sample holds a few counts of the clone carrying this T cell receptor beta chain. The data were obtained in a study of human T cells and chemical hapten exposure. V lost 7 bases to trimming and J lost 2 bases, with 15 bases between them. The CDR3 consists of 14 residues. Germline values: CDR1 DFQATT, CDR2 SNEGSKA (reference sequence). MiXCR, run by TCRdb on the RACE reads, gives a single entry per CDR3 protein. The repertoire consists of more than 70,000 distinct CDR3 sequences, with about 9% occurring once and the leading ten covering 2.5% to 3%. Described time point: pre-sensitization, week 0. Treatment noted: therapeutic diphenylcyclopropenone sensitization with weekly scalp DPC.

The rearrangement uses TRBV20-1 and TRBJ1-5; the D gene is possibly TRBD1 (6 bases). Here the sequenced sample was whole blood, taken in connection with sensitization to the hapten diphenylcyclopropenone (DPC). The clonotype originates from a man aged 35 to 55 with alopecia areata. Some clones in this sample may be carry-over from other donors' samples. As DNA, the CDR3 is TGCAGTGTACCCACAGGGAGTGGCAATCAGCCCCAGCATTTT. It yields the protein CSVPTGSGNQPQHF.